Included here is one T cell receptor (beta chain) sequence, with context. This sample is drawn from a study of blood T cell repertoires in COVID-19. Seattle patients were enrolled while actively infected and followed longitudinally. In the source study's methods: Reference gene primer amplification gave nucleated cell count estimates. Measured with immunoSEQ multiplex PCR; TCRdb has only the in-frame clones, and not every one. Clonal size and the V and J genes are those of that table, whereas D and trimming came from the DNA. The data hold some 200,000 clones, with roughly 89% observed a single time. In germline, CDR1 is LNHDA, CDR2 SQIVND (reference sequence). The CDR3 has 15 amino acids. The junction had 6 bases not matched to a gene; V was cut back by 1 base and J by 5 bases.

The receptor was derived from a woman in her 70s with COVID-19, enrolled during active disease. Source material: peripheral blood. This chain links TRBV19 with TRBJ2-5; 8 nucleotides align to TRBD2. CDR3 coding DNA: TGTGCCAGTAGTATAGGTGGACTAGCCGACGAGACCCAGTACTTC. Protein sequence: CASSIGGLADETQYF.